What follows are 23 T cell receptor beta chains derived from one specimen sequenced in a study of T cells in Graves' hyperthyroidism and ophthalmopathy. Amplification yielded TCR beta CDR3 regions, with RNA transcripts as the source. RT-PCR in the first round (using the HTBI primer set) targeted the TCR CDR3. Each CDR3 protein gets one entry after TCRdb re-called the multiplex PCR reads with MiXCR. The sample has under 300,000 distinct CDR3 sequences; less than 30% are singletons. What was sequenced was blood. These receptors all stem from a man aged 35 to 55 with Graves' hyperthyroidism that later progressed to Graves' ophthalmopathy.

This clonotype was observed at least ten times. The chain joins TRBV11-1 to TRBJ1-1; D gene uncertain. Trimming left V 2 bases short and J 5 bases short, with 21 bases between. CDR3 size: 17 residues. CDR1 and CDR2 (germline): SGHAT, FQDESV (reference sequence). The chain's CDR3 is CASSLLPTPERVTEAFF. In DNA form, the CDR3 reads TGTGCCAGCAGCTTACTCCCTACTCCAGAAAGGGTTACTGAAGCTTTCTTT.

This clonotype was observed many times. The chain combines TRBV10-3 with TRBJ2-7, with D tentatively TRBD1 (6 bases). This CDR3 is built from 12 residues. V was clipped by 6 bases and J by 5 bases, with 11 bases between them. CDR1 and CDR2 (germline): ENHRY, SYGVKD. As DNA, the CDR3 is TGTGCCATCAGGGGACCAGGGGACGAGCAGTACTTC. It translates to CAIRGPGDEQYF.

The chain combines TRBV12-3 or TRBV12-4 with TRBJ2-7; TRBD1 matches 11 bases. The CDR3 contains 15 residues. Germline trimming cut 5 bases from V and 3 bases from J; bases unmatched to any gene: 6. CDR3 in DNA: TGTGCCAGCAGTCCTCAGGACAGGGGGCTCTACGAGCAGTACTTC. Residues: CASSPQDRGLYEQYF.

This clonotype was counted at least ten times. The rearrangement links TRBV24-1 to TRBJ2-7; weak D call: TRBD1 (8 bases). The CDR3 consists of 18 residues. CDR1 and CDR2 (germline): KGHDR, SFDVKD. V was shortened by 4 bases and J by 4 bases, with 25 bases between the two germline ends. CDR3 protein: CATSEREGQVSFWYEQYF. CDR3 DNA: TGTGCCACCAGTGAAAGGGAGGGACAGGTCTCTTTCTGGTACGAGCAGTACTTC.

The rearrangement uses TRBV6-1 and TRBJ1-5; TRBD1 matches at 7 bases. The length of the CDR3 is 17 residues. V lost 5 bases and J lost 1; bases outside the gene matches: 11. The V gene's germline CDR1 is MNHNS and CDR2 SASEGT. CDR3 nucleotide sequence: TGTGCCAGCAGTCAGGGGGTAGGACGAGTAAGCAATCAGCCCCAGCATTTT. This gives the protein CASSQGVGRVSNQPQHF.

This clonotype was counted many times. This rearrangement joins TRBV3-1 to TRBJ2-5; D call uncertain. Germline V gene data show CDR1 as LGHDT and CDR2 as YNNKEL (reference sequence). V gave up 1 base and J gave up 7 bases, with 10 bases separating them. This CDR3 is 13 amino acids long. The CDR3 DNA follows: TGTGCCAGCAGCCAAGCGAATTGGGCGACCCAGTACTTC. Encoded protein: CASSQANWATQYF.

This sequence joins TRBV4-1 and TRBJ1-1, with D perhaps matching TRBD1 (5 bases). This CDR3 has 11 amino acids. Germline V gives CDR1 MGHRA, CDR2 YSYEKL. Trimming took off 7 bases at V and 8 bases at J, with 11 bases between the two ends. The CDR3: CASTRGSEAFF. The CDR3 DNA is TGCGCCAGCACCCGGGGGTCCGAAGCTTTCTTT.

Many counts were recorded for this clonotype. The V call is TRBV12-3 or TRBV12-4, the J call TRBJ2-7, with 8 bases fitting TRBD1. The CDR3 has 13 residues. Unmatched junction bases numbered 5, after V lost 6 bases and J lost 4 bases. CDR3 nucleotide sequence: TGTGCCAGCAGGTCGACAGGGGAGTACGAGCAGTACTTC. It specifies CASRSTGEYEQYF.

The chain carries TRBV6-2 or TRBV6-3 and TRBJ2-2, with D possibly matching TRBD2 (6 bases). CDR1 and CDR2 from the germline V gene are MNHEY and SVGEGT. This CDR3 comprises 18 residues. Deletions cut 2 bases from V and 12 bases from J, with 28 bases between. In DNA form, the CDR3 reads TGTGCCAGCAGTTACCGCCTAAGGCGGGCGGGACCAGTGAGGAAGCTGTTTTTT. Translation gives CASSYRLRRAGPVRKLFF.

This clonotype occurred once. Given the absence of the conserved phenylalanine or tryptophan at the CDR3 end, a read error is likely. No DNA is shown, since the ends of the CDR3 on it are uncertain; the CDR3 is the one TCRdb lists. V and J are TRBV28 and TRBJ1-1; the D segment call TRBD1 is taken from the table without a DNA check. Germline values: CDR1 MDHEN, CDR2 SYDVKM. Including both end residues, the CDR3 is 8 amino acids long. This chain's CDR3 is CASSPLVG.

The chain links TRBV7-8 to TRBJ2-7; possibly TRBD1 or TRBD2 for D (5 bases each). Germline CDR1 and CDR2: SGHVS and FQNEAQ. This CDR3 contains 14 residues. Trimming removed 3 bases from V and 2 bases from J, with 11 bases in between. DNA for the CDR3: TGTGCCAGCAGCTTGTGGGACGCAACCTACGAGCAGTACTTC. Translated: CASSLWDATYEQYF.

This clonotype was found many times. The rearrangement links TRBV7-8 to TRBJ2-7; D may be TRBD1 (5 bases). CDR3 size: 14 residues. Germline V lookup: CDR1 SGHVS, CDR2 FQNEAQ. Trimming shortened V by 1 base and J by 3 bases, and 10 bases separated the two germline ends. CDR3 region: CASSLEGWDYEQYF. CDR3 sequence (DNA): TGTGCCAGCAGCTTAGAGGGGTGGGACTACGAGCAGTACTTC.

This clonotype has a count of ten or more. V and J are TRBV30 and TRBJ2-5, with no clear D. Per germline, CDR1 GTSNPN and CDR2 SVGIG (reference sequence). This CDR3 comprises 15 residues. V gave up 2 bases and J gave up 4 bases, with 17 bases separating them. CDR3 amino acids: CAWSKTVALGETQYF. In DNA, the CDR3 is TGTGCCTGGAGTAAAACCGTGGCCCTCGGAGAGACCCAGTACTTC. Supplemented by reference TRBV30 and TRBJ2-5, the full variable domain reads SQTIHQWPATLVQPVGSPLSLECTVEGTSNPNLYWYRQAAGRGLQLLFYSVGIGQISSEVPQNLSASRPQDRQFILSSKKLLLSDSGFYLCAWSKTVALGETQYFGPGTRLLVL.

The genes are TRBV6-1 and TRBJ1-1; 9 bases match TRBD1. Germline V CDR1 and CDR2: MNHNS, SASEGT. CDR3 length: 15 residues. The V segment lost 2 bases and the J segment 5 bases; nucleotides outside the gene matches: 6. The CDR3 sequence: CASSEWGGQGTEAFF. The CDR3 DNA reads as TGTGCCAGCAGTGAATGGGGAGGACAGGGGACTGAAGCTTTCTTT.

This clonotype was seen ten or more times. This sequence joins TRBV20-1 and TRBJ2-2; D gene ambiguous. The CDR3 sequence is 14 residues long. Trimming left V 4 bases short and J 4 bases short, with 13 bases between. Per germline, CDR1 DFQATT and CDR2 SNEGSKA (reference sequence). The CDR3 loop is CSAKSPWFTGELFF. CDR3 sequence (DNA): TGCAGTGCTAAATCCCCTTGGTTCACCGGGGAGCTGTTTTTT.

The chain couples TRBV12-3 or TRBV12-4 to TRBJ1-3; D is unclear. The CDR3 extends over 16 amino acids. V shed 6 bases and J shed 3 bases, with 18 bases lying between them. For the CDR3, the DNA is TGTGCCAGCAGAACCGGACCCCGTGGATTTGGAAACACCATATATTTT. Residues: CASRTGPRGFGNTIYF.

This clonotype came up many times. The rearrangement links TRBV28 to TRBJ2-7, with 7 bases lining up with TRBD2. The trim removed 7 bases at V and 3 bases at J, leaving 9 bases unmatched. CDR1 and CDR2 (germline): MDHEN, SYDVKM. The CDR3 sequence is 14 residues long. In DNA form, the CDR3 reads TGTGCCAGCAACTCAGTGGGGGGGGACTACGAGCAGTACTTC. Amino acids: CASNSVGGDYEQYF.

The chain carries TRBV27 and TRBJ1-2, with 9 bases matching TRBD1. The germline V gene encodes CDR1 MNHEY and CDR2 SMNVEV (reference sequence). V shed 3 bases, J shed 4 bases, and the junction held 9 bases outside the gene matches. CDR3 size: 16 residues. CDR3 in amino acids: CASSFYVGTGFYGYTF. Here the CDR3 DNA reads TGTGCCAGCAGTTTTTACGTCGGGACAGGGTTCTATGGCTACACCTTC.

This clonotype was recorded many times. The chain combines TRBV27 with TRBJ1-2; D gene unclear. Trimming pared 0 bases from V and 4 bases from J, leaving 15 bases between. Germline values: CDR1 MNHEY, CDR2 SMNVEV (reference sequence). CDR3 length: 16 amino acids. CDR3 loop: CASSLSTPLGSYGYTF. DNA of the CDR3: TGTGCCAGCAGTTTATCAACACCACTGGGTAGCTATGGCTACACCTTC.

This chain's CDR3 is CASRRTGNVIGELFF. The DNA for the CDR3 is TGTGCCAGCAGAAGGACAGGGAACGTCATAGGGGAGCTGTTTTTT. The genes are TRBV6-2 or TRBV6-3 and TRBJ2-2; 8 bases line up with TRBD1. Germline CDR1 and CDR2: MNHEY and SVGEGT. Trimming removed 6 bases from V and 8 bases from J; junction bases left unmatched: 11. The CDR3 is 15 residues long.

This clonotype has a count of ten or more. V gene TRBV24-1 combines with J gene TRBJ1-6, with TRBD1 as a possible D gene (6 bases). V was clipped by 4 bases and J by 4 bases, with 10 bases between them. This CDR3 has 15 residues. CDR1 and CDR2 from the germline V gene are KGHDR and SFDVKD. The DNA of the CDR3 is TGTGCCACCAGTGAAGTTGGACAGTATAATTCACCCCTCCACTTT. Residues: CATSEVGQYNSPLHF.

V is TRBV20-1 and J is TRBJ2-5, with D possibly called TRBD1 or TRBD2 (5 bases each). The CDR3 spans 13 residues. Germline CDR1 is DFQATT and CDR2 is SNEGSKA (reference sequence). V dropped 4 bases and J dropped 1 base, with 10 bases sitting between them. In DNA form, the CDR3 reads TGCAGTGCTATTGAGGGGCTCCAAGAGACCCAGTACTTC. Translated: CSAIEGLQETQYF.

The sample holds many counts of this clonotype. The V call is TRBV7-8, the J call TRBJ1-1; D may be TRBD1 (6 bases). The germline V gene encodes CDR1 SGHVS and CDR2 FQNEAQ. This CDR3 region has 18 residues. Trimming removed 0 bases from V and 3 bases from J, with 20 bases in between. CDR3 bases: TGTGCCAGCAGCTTAGCGGGAGTAGGGGCAGGGGCCTACACTGAAGCTTTCTTT. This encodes CASSLAGVGAGAYTEAFF.